The 12 T cell receptor beta chains below all came from one sample that was sequenced in a study of cytomegalovirus exposure and HLA in healthy donors. Both 60 Vbeta primers and 13 Jbeta primers went into the PCR. Clones were read by immunoSEQ multiplex PCR, and TCRdb kept only the in-frame ones, dropping some. The repertoire holds approximately 89,000 clones, about 85% seen once, with around 7% in the top ten. The specimen sequenced was PBMCs. These TCRs come from a man aged 40-55 years in good health and CMV-seropositive.

The V call is TRBV30, the J call TRBJ1-6; no definite D call. V lost 0 bases to trimming and J lost 7 bases, with 10 bases between them. The CDR3 length is 14 residues. CDR1 is GTSNPN, CDR2 SVGIG, per germline (reference sequence). CDR3 nucleotide sequence: TGTGCCTGGAGTGTAACAGCAACGAATTCACCCCTCCACTTT. Residues: CAWSVTATNSPLHF.

This rearrangement joins TRBV11-3 to TRBJ2-7; D gene unclear. This CDR3 has 13 amino acids. Germline CDR1 reads SGHNT; CDR2 reads YENEEA. Trimming cost V 0 bases and J 6 bases, with 9 bases left between them. CDR3 residues: CASSLDPLREQYF. CDR3 nucleotide sequence: TGTGCCAGCAGCTTAGATCCCCTCCGCGAGCAGTACTTC.

The V gene is TRBV7-9, the J gene TRBJ2-7; TRBD2 is a possible D gene (6 bases). Deletions cut 9 bases from V and 3 bases from J, with 15 bases between. CDR3 size: 13 residues. The V gene's germline CDR1 is SEHNR and CDR2 FQNEAQ (reference sequence). The CDR3 loop is CASDRGGNYEQYF. CDR3 bases: TGTGCCAGTGACCGGGGCGGGAACTACGAGCAGTACTTC.

J is TRBJ1-1 and V is TRBV2; the D gene is possibly TRBD1 (6 bases). The ends were cut back, 6 bases at V and 4 bases at J, with 12 bases in the middle. The CDR3 is made up of 13 amino acids. Per germline, CDR1 SNHLY and CDR2 FYNNEI. The CDR3, as DNA: TGTGCCAGCAGGACGACAGGTTCCACTGAAGCTTTCTTT. Its translation is CASRTTGSTEAFF. The full variable domain, in which reference TRBV2 and TRBJ1-1 provide the parts outside the CDR3, is EPEVTQTPSHQVTQMGQEVILRCVPISNHLYFYWYRQILGQKVEFLVSFYNNEISEKSEIFDDQFSVERPDGSNFTLKIRSTKLEDSAMYFCASRTTGSTEAFFGQGTRLTVV.

The rearrangement joins TRBV10-3 to TRBJ2-4, with 7 bases fitting TRBD2. Germline CDR1 reads ENHRY; CDR2 reads SYGVKD. V shed 2 bases, J shed 3 bases, and the junction held 4 bases outside the gene matches. This CDR3 is 15 amino acids long. CDR3 DNA: TGTGCCATCAGTGAGAGGGAGGGCGTCAAAAACATTCAGTACTTC. It is translated as CAISEREGVKNIQYF.

The chain has TRBV10-1 and TRBJ2-7; tentatively, D is TRBD1 (5 bases). CDR1 and CDR2 (germline): WNHNN, SYGVQD (reference sequence). V was cut by 6 bases and J by 6 bases, with 15 bases left in between. The CDR3 has 13 amino acids. CDR3 nucleotides: TGCGCCAGCAGGCGGACACGGCCCTCCGAGCAGTACTTC. Encoded protein: CASRRTRPSEQYF.

The rearrangement links TRBV5-8 to TRBJ1-1; 9 positions match TRBD1. The V gene's germline CDR1 is SGHTS and CDR2 YDEGEE. The CDR3 covers 14 residues. V shed 4 bases and J 1 base; nucleotides not matched to a gene: 2. This CDR3 reads CASSQTGGNTEAFF. The CDR3 DNA sequence: TGTGCCAGCAGCCAGACAGGGGGGAACACTGAAGCTTTCTTT.

The chain employs TRBV28 and TRBJ2-7; the match to TRBD1 covers 7 bases. The CDR3 consists of 14 residues. Germline CDR1 and CDR2: MDHEN and SYDVKM. With V trimmed by 5 bases and J by 6 bases, 10 bases remained unmatched. The CDR3 DNA follows: TGTGCCAGCAGTCCAAGACAGGGTCTGGCCGAGCAGTACTTC. Its protein is CASSPRQGLAEQYF.

The chain uses TRBV28 and TRBJ2-5; 7 bases agree with TRBD2. J lost 4 bases, V lost 2 bases, and 7 bases had no gene match. The CDR3 loop spans 15 amino acids. Germline CDR1 and CDR2: MDHEN and SYDVKM. DNA of the CDR3: TGTGCCAGCAGTTTACCGGGGGGACCGCGAGAGACCCAGTACTTC. Protein product: CASSLPGGPRETQYF. The full variable domain, in which reference TRBV28 and TRBJ2-5 provide the parts outside the CDR3, is DVKVTQSSRYLVKRTGEKVFLECVQDMDHENMFWYRQDPGLGLRLIYFSYDVKMKEKGDIPEGYSVSREKKERFSLILESASTNQTSMYLCASSLPGGPRETQYFGPGTRLLVL.

The chain couples TRBV6-6 to TRBJ2-5, with 7 bases lining up with TRBD1. Germline CDR1 MNHNY, CDR2 SVGAGI (reference sequence). V trimming: 4 bases; J trimming: 3 bases; junction bases outside the gene matches: 8. The CDR3 totals 15 residues. CDR3 DNA sequence: TGTGCCAGCAGTTGGTACGGACAGGCCGAAGAGACCCAGTACTTC. Its translation is CASSWYGQAEETQYF.

In its sample, this clone was seen once. V usage is TRBV11-2 and J usage is TRBJ2-5, with 7 bases that match TRBD1. Trimming removed 6 bases from V and 4 bases from J; junction bases left unmatched: 8. CDR3 size: 14 residues. Germline V gives CDR1 SGHAT, CDR2 FQNNGV. CDR3 residues: CASRVTGAGETQYF. CDR3 in DNA: TGTGCCAGCAGGGTCACAGGGGCCGGAGAGACCCAGTACTTC.

This sequence joins TRBV10-2 and TRBJ2-7, with a possible D match to TRBD2 (6 bases). V lost 7 bases to trimming and J lost 2 bases, with 9 bases between them. This CDR3 has 12 residues. Germline CDR1 reads WSHSY; CDR2 reads SAAADI. The CDR3 protein is CASTPGAYEQYF. The DNA of the CDR3 is TGCGCCAGCACCCCGGGAGCCTACGAGCAGTACTTC.